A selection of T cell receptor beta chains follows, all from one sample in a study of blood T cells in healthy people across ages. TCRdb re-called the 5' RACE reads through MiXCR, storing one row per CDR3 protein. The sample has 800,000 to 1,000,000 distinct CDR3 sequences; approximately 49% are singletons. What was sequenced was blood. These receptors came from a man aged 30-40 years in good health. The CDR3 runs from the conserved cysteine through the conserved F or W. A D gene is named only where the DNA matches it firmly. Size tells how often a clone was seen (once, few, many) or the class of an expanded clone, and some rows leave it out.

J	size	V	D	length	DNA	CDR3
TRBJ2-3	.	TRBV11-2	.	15	TGTGCCAGCAGCTTAGGGCCTAGCGAGACTGGTACGCAGTATTTT	CASSLGPSETGTQYF
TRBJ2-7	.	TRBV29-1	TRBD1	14	TGCAGCGCTGAAAAGGACAGGGGGCTCGACGAGCAGTACTTC	CSAEKDRGLDEQYF
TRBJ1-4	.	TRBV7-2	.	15	TGTGCCAGCAGCCTGGTTGGGGGGCAGGGGGAAAAACTGTTTTTT	CASSLVGGQGEKLFF
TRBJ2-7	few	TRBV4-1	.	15	TGCGCCAGCAGCCCACAAGGCCGCTTTTATGACGAGCAGTACTTC	CASSPQGRFYDEQYF
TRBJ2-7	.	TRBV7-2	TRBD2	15	TGTGCCAGCAGCCTCCCTAGCGGGGGGAAGTACGAGCAGTACTTC	CASSLPSGGKYEQYF
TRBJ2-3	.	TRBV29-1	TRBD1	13	TGCAGCGCCCGGGACAGGGACACAGATACGCCGTATTTT	CSARDRDTDTPYF
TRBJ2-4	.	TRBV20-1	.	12	TGCAGTGCTAGAGGGACAGAAAACATTCAGTACTTC	CSARGTENIQYF
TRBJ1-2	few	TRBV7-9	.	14	TGTGCCAGCAGCTTAGCACAGAGTAACTATGGCTACACCTTC	CASSLAQSNYGYTF
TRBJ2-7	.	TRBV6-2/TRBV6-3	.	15	TGTGCCAGCAGCTGCGGAATCTCCCTCTCCTACGAGCAGTACTTC	CASSCGISLSYEQYF
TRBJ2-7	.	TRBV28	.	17	TGTGCCAGCAGTTTATCATCTGGTAGCGGATCAACTTACGAGCAGTACTTC	CASSLSSGSGSTYEQYF
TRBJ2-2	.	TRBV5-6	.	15	TGTGCCAGCACGCGACCGGGCCGAAACACCGGGGGGCTGTTTTTT	CASTRPGRNTGGLFF
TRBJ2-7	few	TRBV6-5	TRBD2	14	TGTGCCAGCAGCGGGACTAGCGGGAACTACGAGCAGTACTTC	CASSGTSGNYEQYF
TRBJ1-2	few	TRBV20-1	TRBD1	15	TGCAGTGCTGGAAAATCAGGACAGGGTGCCTATGGCTACACCTTC	CSAGKSGQGAYGYTF
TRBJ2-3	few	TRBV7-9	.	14	TGTGCCAGCAGCCCCGGGTATGCCGCAGATACGCAGTATTTT	CASSPGYAADTQYF
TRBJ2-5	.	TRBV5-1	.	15	TGCGCCAGCAGCTTTGCTGCTGACAAGATAGAGACCCAGTACTTC	CASSFAADKIETQYF
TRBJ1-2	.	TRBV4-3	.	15	TGCGCCAGCAGCCAAGGACCAGGGACCGGCTATGGCTACACCTTC	CASSQGPGTGYGYTF
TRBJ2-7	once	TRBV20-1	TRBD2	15	TGCAGTGCTAGAGCCGGGACTAGCGAGGTATCCGAGCAGTACTTC	CSARAGTSEVSEQYF
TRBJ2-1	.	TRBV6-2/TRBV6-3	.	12	TGTGCCAGCAGCTCGAGGGGGTGTGAGCAGTTCTTC	CASSSRGCEQFF
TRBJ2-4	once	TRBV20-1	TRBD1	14	TGCAGTGCTAGAGTGGGACAGGGCGCAAACATTCAGTACTTC	CSARVGQGANIQYF
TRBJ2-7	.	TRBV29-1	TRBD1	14	TGCAGCGTTGGAGGCAGGGGGAGTTCCTACGAGCAGTACTTC	CSVGGRGSSYEQYF
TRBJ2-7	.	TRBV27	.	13	TGTGCCAGCAGTTACGGCCCAGGGTACGAGCAGTACTTC	CASSYGPGYEQYF
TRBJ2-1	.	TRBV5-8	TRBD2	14	TGTGCCAGCAGCCCCCGGGAGGGTATGAATGAGCAGTTCTTC	CASSPREGMNEQFF
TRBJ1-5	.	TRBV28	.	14	TGTGCCAGCCGCAAGGGAGGGTCCAATCAGCCCCAGCATTTT	CASRKGGSNQPQHF
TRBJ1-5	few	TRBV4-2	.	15	TGTGCCAGCAGCCAAGATGCCCTTACTAATCAGCCCCAGCATTTT	CASSQDALTNQPQHF
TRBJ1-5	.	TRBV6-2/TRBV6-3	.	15	TGTGCCAGCGCACCGGGACACGGGAACAATCAGCCCCAGCATTTT	CASAPGHGNNQPQHF
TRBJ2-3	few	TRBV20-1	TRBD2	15	TGCAGTGCTAGAGCACCAGGGAGGGGCACAGATACGCAGTATTTT	CSARAPGRGTDTQYF
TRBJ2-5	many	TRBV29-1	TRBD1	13	TGCAGCACACGACAGGGGGCCAGCGAGACCCAGTACTTC	CSTRQGASETQYF
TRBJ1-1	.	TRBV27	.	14	TGTGCCAGCAGTACCCTACAGGGAATCACTGAAGCTTTCTTT	CASSTLQGITEAFF
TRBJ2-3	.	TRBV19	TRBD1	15	TGTGCCAGTAGTAAACAGACAGGGACCGCAGATACGCAGTATTTT	CASSKQTGTADTQYF
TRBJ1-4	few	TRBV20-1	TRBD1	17	TGCAGTGCTAGAGCACCCCGGGACAGGGGAAAAAATGAAAAACTGTTTTTT	CSARAPRDRGKNEKLFF
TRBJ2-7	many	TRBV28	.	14	TGTGCCAGCAGACCACAGGGTATCTCCTACGAGCAGTACTTC	CASRPQGISYEQYF
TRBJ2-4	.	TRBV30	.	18	TGTGCCTGGAGTGTAGGGGGCCAGACAGGGCGGCGGGGAAACATTCAGTACTTC	CAWSVGGQTGRRGNIQYF
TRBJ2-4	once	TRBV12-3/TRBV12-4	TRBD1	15	TGTGCCAGCAGTTTTACAGGGGGAGACAAAAACATTCAGTACTTC	CASSFTGGDKNIQYF